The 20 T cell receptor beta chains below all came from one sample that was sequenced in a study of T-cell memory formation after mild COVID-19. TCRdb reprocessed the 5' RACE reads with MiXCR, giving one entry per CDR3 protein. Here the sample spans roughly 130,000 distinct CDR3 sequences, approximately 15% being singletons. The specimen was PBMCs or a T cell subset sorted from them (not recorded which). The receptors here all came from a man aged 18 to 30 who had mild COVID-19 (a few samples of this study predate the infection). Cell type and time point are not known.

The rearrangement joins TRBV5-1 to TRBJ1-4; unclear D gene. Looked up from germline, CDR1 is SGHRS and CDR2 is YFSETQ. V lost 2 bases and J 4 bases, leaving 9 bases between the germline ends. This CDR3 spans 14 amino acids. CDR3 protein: CASSFGPVNEKLFF. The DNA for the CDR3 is TGCGCCAGCAGCTTTGGGCCGGTTAATGAAAAACTGTTTTTT.

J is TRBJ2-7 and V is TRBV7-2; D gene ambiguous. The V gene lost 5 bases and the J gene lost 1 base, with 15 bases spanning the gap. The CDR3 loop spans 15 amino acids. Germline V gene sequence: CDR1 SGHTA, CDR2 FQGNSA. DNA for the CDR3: TGTGCCAGCAGCCGAAAGGCAGCAAAATCCTACGAGCAGTACTTC. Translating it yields CASSRKAAKSYEQYF.

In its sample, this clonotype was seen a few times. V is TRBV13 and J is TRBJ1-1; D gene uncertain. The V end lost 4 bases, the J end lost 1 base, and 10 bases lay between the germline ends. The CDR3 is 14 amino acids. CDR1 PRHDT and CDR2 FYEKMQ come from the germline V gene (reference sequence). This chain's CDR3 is CASSSRRENTEAFF. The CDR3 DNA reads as TGTGCCAGCAGCTCGCGACGGGAGAACACTGAAGCTTTCTTT.

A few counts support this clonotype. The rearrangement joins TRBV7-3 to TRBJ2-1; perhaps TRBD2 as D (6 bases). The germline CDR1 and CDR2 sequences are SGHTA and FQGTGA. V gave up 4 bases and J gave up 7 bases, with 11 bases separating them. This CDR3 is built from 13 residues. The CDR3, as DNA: TGTGCCAGCAGCTCCCTGGGGGGTAATGAGCAGTTCTTC. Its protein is CASSSLGGNEQFF. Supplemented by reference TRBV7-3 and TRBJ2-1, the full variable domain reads GAGVSQTPSNKVTEKGKYVELRCDPISGHTALYWYRQSLGQGPEFLIYFQGTGAADDSGLPNDRFFAVRPEGSVSTLKIQRTERGDSAVYLCASSSLGGNEQFFGPGTRLTVL.

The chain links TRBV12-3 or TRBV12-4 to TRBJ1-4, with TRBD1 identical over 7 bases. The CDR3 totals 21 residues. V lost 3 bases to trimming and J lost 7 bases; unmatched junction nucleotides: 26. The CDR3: CASSFRPRGGARPYRSEKLFF. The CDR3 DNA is TGTGCCAGCAGTTTTAGGCCTCGAGGGGGCGCCCGGCCGTATCGAAGTGAAAAACTGTTTTTT.

The CDR3 loop reads CSVEGGTAYEQYF. DNA of the CDR3: TGCAGTGTGGAAGGGGGGACAGCCTACGAGCAGTACTTC. J is TRBJ2-7 and V is TRBV20-1; D perhaps matches TRBD1 (7 bases). Trimming removed 7 bases at V and 2 bases at J, with 15 bases between. The CDR3 spans 13 residues. CDR1 and CDR2 from the germline V gene are DFQATT and SNEGSKA (reference sequence).

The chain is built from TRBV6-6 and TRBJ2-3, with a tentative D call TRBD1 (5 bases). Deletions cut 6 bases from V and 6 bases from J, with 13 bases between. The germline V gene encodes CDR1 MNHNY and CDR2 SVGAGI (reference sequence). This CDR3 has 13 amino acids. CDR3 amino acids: CASSIRDPDTQYF. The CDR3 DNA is TGTGCCAGCAGCATCAGGGATCCCGATACGCAGTATTTT.

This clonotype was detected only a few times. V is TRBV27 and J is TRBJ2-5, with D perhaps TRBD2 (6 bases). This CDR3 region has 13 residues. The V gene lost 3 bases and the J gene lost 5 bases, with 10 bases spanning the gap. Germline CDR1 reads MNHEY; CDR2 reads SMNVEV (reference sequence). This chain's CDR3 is CASSFIRGETQYF. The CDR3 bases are TGTGCCAGCAGTTTCATACGGGGGGAGACCCAGTACTTC.

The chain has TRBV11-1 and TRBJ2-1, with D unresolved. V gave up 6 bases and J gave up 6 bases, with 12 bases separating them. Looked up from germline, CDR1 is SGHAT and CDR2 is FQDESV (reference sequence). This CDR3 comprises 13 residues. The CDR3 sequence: CASRNPVINEQFF. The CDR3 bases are TGTGCCAGCAGAAACCCGGTGATCAATGAGCAGTTCTTC.

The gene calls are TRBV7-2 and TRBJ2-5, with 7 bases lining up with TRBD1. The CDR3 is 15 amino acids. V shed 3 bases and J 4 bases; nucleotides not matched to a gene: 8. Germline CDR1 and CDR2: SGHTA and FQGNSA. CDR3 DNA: TGTGCCAGCAGCTTCCAACAGGGGCCTGGAGAGACCCAGTACTTC. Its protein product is CASSFQQGPGETQYF.

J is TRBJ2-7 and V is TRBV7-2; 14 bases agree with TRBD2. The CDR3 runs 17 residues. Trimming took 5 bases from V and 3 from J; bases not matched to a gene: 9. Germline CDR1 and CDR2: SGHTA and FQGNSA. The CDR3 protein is CASSLPGLAGVHYEQYF. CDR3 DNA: TGTGCCAGCAGCCTTCCGGGACTAGCGGGGGTGCACTACGAGCAGTACTTC.

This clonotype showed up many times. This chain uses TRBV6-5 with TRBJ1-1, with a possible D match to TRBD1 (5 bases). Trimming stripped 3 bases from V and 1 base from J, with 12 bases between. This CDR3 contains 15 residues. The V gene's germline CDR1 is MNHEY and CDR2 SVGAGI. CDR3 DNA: TGTGCCAGCAGTTATGGAGGGGTGGCGAACACTGAAGCTTTCTTT. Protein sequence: CASSYGGVANTEAFF.

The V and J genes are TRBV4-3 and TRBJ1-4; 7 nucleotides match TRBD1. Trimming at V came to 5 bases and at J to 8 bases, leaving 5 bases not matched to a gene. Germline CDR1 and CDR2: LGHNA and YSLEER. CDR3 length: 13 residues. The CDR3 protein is CASSGRQGEKLFF. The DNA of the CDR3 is TGCGCCAGCAGCGGACGACAGGGAGAAAAACTGTTTTTT.

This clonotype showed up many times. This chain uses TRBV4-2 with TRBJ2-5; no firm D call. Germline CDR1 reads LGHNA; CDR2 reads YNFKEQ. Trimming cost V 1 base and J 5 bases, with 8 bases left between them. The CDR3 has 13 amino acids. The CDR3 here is CASSQVVQETQYF. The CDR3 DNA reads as TGTGCCAGCAGCCAAGTGGTGCAGGAGACCCAGTACTTC.

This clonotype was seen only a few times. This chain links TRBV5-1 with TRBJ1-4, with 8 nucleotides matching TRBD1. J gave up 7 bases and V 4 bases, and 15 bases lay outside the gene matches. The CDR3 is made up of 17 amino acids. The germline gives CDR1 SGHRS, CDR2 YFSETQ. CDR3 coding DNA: TGCGCCAGCAGCGCGAGGGCGAGGACAGGGAGAGGTGAAAAACTGTTTTTT. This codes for CASSARARTGRGEKLFF.

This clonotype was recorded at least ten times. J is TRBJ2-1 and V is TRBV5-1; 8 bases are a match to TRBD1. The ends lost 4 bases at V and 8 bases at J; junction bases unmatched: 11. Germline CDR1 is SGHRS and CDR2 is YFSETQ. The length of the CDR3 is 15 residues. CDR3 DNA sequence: TGCGCCAGCAGCCGGACAGGGTGGATGGAGGATGAGCAGTTCTTC. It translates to CASSRTGWMEDEQFF.

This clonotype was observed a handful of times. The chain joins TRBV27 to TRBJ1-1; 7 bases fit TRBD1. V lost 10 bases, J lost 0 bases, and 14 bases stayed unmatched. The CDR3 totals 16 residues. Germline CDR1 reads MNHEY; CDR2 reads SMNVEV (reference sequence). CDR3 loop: CATSARKGAMNTEAFF. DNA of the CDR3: TGTGCCACCTCTGCCCGGAAGGGGGCCATGAACACTGAAGCTTTCTTT.

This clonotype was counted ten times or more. CDR3 residues: CASSHAGLAPTDTQYF. DNA of the CDR3: TGTGCCAGCAGCCATGCGGGACTAGCGCCCACAGATACGCAGTATTTT. The chain recombines TRBV3-1 with TRBJ2-3, with 10 bases identical to TRBD2. CDR3 size: 16 residues. J gave up 2 bases and V 3 bases, and 5 bases lay outside the gene matches. CDR1 and CDR2 (germline): LGHDT, YNNKEL (reference sequence).

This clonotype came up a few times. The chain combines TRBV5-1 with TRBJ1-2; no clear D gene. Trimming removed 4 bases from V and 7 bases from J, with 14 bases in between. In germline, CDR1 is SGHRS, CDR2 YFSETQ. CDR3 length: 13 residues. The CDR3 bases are TGCGCCAGCAGCCCCGTCCCCTCGGGTGGCTACACCTTC. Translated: CASSPVPSGGYTF.

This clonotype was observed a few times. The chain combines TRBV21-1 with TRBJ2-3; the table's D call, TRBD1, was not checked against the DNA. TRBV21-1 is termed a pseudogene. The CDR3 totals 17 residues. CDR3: CASSKEILQGRRDTQYF. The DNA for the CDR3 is TGTGCCAGCAGCAAAGAAATTCTCCAGGGGAGAAGAGATACGCAGTATTTT.